Detailed here is one T cell receptor (beta chain). What it recognizes is unknown. This specimen belongs to a study of long-term antiretroviral therapy in people with HIV. Whole-study findings and limits: Post-ART samples showed increased diversity that remained below transplant donor control levels.

V was trimmed by 5 bases and J by 0 bases, leaving 12 bases between them. CDR3 size: 15 residues. Germline lookup yields CDR1 SGHKS and CDR2 YYEKEE (reference sequence). Running of the v3.0 immunoSEQ assay took place at survey level. Here immunoSEQ multiplex PCR was the method, and the copy in TCRdb shows in-frame clones only, minus some. The repertoire includes under 30,000 clones, 95% of them detected once, and about 3% sits in the top ten. The TCR comes from a man aged 50 or older with HIV. The rearrangement uses TRBV5-5 and TRBJ1-3; D gene ambiguous. The sequencing used unsorted PBMCs, collected 5.3 years after starting antiretroviral therapy. The DNA for the CDR3 is TGTGCCAGCAGATACCGGGATAACTCTGGAAACACCATATATTTT. It translates to CASRYRDNSGNTIYF.